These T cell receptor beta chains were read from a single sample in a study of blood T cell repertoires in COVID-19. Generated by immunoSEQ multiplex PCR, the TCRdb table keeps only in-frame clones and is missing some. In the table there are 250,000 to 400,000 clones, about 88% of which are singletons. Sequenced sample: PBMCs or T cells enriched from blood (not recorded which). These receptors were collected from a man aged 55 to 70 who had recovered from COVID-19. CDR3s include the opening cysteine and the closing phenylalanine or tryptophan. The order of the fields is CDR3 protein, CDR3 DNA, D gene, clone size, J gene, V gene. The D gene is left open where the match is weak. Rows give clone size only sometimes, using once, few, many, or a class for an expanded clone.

CASSQDNYNEQFF | TGCGCCAGCAGCCAAGACAATTACAATGAGCAGTTCTTC | . | . | TRBJ2-1 | TRBV4-1
CASSPSASGRSAGANVLTF | TGTGCCAGCTCACCGTCTGCTAGCGGGAGGTCGGCTGGGGCCAACGTCCTGACTTTC | TRBD2 | . | TRBJ2-6 | TRBV18
CASSQAGERETQYF | TGTGCCAGCAGCCAAGCGGGAGAGAGGGAGACCCAGTACTTC | TRBD2 | . | TRBJ2-5 | TRBV7-3
CASSPGRGTEAFF | TGTGCCAGCTCACCCGGACGGGGTACTGAAGCTTTCTTT | . | . | TRBJ1-1 | TRBV18
CARAGGITEAFF | TGTGCCCGTGCGGGGGGTATCACTGAAGCTTTCTTT | . | once | TRBJ1-1 | TRBV30
CASSSRDRESPLHF | TGTGCCAGCAGCTCTCGGGACAGGGAGTCACCCCTCCACTTT | TRBD1 | . | TRBJ1-6 | TRBV7-8
CASSFPGQPQHF | TGTGCCAGCAGTTTCCCCGGTCAGCCCCAGCATTTT | . | . | TRBJ1-5 | TRBV12-3/TRBV12-4
CSVDATGGNTDTQYF | TGCAGCGTTGATGCCACAGGGGGCAATACAGATACGCAGTATTTT | TRBD1 | . | TRBJ2-3 | TRBV29-1
CASRERWGGMNEQYF | TGTGCCAGCAGAGAAAGGTGGGGGGGGATGAACGAGCAGTACTTC | TRBD2 | . | TRBJ2-7 | TRBV7-8
CASSPGTDEQYF | TGTGCCAGCTCACCAGGGACAGACGAGCAGTACTTC | TRBD1 | . | TRBJ2-7 | TRBV18
CASSYGLSPQHF | TGTGCCAGCAGTTACGGCCTTTCGCCCCAGCATTTT | . | . | TRBJ1-5 | TRBV6-2/TRBV6-3
CASSAGLAESTDTQYF | TGTGCCAGCAGCGCGGGACTAGCGGAAAGCACAGATACGCAGTATTTT | TRBD2 | once | TRBJ2-3 | TRBV5-4
CASSPGQNSNQPQHF | TGTGCCAGCAGCCCCGGACAGAATAGCAATCAGCCCCAGCATTTT | . | . | TRBJ1-5 | TRBV7-9
CASRQRGSSYEQYF | TGTGCCAGCAGACAACGGGGGAGCTCCTACGAGCAGTACTTC | . | . | TRBJ2-7 | TRBV5-6
CASSPTGTEYLGAFF | TGTGCCAGCAGTCCCACCGGGACAGAGTACCTTGGAGCTTTCTTT | TRBD1 | . | TRBJ1-1 | TRBV6-6
CASSPRAGAVGEQFF | TGTGCCAGCAGCCCCCGGGCAGGGGCCGTAGGCGAGCAGTTCTTC | . | . | TRBJ2-1 | TRBV3-1/TRBV3-2
CASSEEGTTEAFF | TGTGCCAGCAGTGAGGAGGGGACCACTGAAGCTTTCTTT | . | . | TRBJ1-1 | TRBV2
CASSYNRPNTGELFF | TGTGCCAGCAGTTATAACAGGCCTAACACCGGGGAGCTGTTTTTT | . | . | TRBJ2-2 | TRBV6-5
CASSFAGPSYEQYF | TGTGCCAGCAGTTTTGCAGGCCCCTCCTACGAGCAGTACTTC | . | . | TRBJ2-7 | TRBV27
CASSLGAGGREQFF | TGTGCCAGCAGCTTAGGGGCGGGGGGGCGTGAGCAGTTCTTC | TRBD2 | . | TRBJ2-1 | TRBV11-2
CATSDPRQGTEAFF | TGTGCCACCAGTGATCCACGGCAGGGTACTGAAGCTTTCTTT | . | . | TRBJ1-1 | TRBV24-1
CASSRDRGNQPQHF | TGTGCCAGCTCACGGGACAGGGGCAATCAGCCCCAGCATTTT | TRBD1 | . | TRBJ1-5 | TRBV18
CASSLADRGTDTQYF | TGTGCCAGCAGCTTAGCGGATCGGGGGACAGATACGCAGTATTTT | . | few | TRBJ2-3 | TRBV7-9
CASSPLQGATQYF | TGTGCCAGCTCACCACTGCAGGGGGCGACCCAGTACTTC | TRBD1 | . | TRBJ2-5 | TRBV18
CASHSFSSGELFF | TGTGCCAGCCACAGCTTCAGTTCCGGGGAGCTGTTTTTT | . | . | TRBJ2-2 | TRBV5-4
CASSYTSGTVTYEQYF | TGTGCCAGCAGTTACACCTCCGGGACAGTAACCTACGAGCAGTACTTC | TRBD1 | . | TRBJ2-7 | TRBV6-5
CASSLPGISEQYF | TGTGCCAGCAGCTTACCGGGGATATCCGAGCAGTACTTC | . | . | TRBJ2-7 | TRBV11-3
CASRRDRFKFGAKNIQYF | TGCGCCAGCAGAAGGGACAGATTTAAATTCGGAGCCAAAAACATTCAGTACTTC | TRBD1 | . | TRBJ2-4 | TRBV10-1
CASRFGARVFYEQYF | TGTGCCAGCCGGTTTGGGGCTAGGGTTTTCTACGAGCAGTACTTC | . | . | TRBJ2-7 | TRBV2
CASSLFQGNFGEQYF | TGTGCCAGCAGCTTATTCCAGGGCAATTTCGGCGAGCAGTACTTC | . | . | TRBJ2-7 | TRBV7-9
CASSQGTASYEQYF | TGCGCCAGCAGCCAGGGGACAGCTTCCTACGAGCAGTACTTC | TRBD1 | . | TRBJ2-7 | TRBV4-3
CASSLGLAANTDTQYF | TGTGCCAGCAGCCTGGGACTAGCGGCTAACACAGATACGCAGTATTTT | TRBD2 | . | TRBJ2-3 | TRBV7-9
CASSWTSGGDGPYEQYF | TGTGCCAGCAGCTGGACTAGCGGGGGTGATGGGCCCTACGAGCAGTACTTC | TRBD2 | . | TRBJ2-7 | TRBV2
CASSDEHQPQHF | TGTGCCAGCAGTGATGAGCATCAGCCCCAGCATTTT | . | . | TRBJ1-5 | TRBV25-1
CASSVGDRANEKLFF | TGTGCCAGCAGTGTTGGGGACAGGGCTAATGAAAAACTGTTTTTT | TRBD1 | . | TRBJ1-4 | TRBV2
CASSRASGSNEQFF | TGTGCCAGCAGCCGTGCTAGCGGGAGTAATGAGCAGTTCTTC | TRBD2 | once | TRBJ2-1 | TRBV4-2
CASRPGGGDEKLFF | TGCGCCAGCAGACCCGGGGGAGGGGATGAAAAACTGTTTTTT | . | . | TRBJ1-4 | TRBV5-1
CASSRRASGSPQYF | TGTGCCAGCAGCAGGAGGGCTAGCGGGAGCCCGCAGTATTTT | TRBD2 | . | TRBJ2-3 | TRBV13
CASSSGQPSSGNTIYF | TGTGCCAGCAGCTCAGGACAGCCAAGCTCTGGAAACACCATATATTTT | . | . | TRBJ1-3 | TRBV7-9
CASRGTSSSGNTIYF | TGTGCCAGCCGAGGTACATCCAGCTCTGGAAACACCATATATTTT | . | once | TRBJ1-3 | TRBV6-5
CASSPTIPRDSTEAFF | TGTGCCAGCTCACCAACGATTCCCCGGGACAGCACTGAAGCTTTCTTT | TRBD1 | . | TRBJ1-1 | TRBV18
CASSLTMGLSNYNEQFF | TGTGCCAGCAGCTTAACGATGGGACTTTCCAACTACAATGAGCAGTTCTTC | . | once | TRBJ2-1 | TRBV11-2
CASSLVSGRMNEQFF | TGTGCCAGCAGCTTAGTTTCAGGGAGGATGAATGAGCAGTTCTTC | . | once | TRBJ2-1 | TRBV11-2
CASSYPSMGLVETQYF | TGTGCCAGCAGTTACCCTTCTATGGGGCTGGTCGAGACCCAGTACTTC | . | . | TRBJ2-5 | TRBV6-2/TRBV6-3
CASGFGGGEQFF | TGTGCCAGCGGCTTCGGGGGTGGTGAGCAGTTCTTC | . | . | TRBJ2-1 | TRBV7-9